Described below is a single T cell receptor beta chain sequence and its context. The antigen remains undetermined. The CDR3 totals 15 residues. From germline, CDR1 is SQVTM and CDR2 ANQGSEA. Trimming removed 1 base from V and 4 bases from J, with 16 bases in between. The source of the sample is a study of OX40 agonist ivuxolimab in advanced cancers. Study findings and constraints: Circulating CD4+ and CD8+ T cells showed clonal expansion by week 6 at 0.1 to 3.0 mg/kg.

Sequencing used immunoSEQ multiplex PCR; TCRdb keeps in-frame clones, though not all of them. The sample includes about 150,000 clones, about 93% of them seen just once. The chain employs TRBV29-1 and TRBJ1-1; no clear D gene. This specimen was CD4+ or CD8+ T cells sorted from blood, taken in a trial of the OX40 agonist ivuxolimab. The source of this sequence is an adult with an advanced solid tumor such as melanoma, head and neck, liver or kidney cancer. The CDR3: CSVEVPVVGSTEAFF. Written as DNA, the CDR3 is TGCAGCGTTGAAGTCCCCGTGGTGGGGTCCACTGAAGCTTTCTTT. The complete variable domain, with remaining parts taken from reference TRBV29-1 and TRBJ1-1, reads SAVISQKPSRDICQRGTSLTIQCQVDSQVTMMFWYRQQPGQSLTLIATANQGSEATYESGFVIDKFPISRPNLTFSTLTVSNMSPEDSSIYLCSVEVPVVGSTEAFFGQGTRLTVV.